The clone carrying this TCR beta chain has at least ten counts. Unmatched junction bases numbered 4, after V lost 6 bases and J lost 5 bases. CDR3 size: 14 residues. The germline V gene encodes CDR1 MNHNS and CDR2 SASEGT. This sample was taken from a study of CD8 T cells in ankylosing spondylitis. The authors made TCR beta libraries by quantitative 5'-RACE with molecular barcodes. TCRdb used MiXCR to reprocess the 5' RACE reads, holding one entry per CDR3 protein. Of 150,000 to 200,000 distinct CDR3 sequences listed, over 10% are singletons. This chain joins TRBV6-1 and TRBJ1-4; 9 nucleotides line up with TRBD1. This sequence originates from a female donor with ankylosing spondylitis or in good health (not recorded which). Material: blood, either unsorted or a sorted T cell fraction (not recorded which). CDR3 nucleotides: TGTGCCAGCAGCCCCGGGACAGGGAATGAAAAACTGTTTTTT. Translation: CASSPGTGNEKLFF.